The source of this T cell receptor beta chain is a study of cytomegalovirus exposure and HLA in healthy donors. Note on this clone: Its antigen is still unknown.

The PCR made use of 60 Vbeta and 13 Jbeta primers. TCRdb's table, derived via immunoSEQ multiplex PCR, lists solely in-frame clones and lacks some. Of roughly 82,000 clones in the sample, around 70% were seen once. General study findings and limits: In a later analysis, at a false discovery rate of 0.05, fewer than 20,000 TCR beta sequences matched HLA alleles. When analyzed later, the rates of TCR association showed variation by HLA locus, with DRB1 the most and HLA-C the fewest. Per published accounts, TCR beta sequences correctly predicted the HLA-A and HLA-B alleles of most subjects.

Germline V gene lookup returns CDR1 SGHDT and CDR2 YYEEEE. V was pared by 2 bases and J by 5 bases, with 4 bases of the junction left unmatched. CDR3 length: 15 residues. This chain links TRBV5-6 with TRBJ2-5; 12 bases line up with TRBD2. Specimen: PBMCs. This receptor was taken from a woman between 40 and 55 years old in good health and CMV-seropositive. DNA for the CDR3: TGTGCCAGCAGCTTAGGACTAGCGGGGCAGGAGACCCAGTACTTC. Translated: CASSLGLAGQETQYF.